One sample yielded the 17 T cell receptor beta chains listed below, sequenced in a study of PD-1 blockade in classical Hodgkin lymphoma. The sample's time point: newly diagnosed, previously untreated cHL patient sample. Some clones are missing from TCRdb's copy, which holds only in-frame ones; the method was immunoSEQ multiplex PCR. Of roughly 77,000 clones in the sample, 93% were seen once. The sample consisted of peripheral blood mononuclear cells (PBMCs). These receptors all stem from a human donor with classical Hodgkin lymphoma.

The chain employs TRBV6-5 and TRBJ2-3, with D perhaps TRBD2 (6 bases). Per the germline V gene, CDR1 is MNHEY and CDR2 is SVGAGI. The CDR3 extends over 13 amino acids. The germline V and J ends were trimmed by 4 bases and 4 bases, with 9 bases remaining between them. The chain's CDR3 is CASSSGAPDTQYF. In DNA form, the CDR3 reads TGTGCCAGCAGTTCGGGAGCCCCAGATACGCAGTATTTT.

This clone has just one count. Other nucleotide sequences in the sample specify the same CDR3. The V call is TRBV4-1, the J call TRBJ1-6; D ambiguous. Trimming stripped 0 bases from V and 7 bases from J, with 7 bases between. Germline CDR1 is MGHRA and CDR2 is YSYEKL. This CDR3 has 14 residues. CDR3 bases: TGCGCCAGCAGCCAAGATGAGTTCAATTCACCCCTCCACTTT. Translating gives CASSQDEFNSPLHF.

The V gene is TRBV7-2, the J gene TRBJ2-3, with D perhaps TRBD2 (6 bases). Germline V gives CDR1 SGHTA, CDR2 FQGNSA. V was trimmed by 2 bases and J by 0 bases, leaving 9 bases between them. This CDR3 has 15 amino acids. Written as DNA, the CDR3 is TGTGCCAGCAGCTTATATGCGGGAAGCACAGATACGCAGTATTTT. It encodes CASSLYAGSTDTQYF.

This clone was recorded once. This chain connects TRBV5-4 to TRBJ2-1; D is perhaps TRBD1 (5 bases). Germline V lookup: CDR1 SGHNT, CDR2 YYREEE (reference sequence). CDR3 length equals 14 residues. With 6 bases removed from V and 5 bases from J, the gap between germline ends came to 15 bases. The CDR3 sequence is CASTKKIGDNEQFF. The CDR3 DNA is TGTGCCAGCACCAAAAAGATAGGGGACAATGAGCAGTTCTTC.

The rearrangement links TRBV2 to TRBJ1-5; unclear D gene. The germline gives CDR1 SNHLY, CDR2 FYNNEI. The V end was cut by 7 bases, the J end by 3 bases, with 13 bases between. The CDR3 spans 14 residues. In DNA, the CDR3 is TGTGCCAGCACACGAGGATTGGACAATCAGCCCCAGCATTTT. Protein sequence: CASTRGLDNQPQHF.

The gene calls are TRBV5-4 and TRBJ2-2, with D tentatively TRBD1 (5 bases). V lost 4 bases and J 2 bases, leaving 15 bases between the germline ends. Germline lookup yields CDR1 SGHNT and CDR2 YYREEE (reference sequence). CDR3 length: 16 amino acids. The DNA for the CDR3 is TGTGCCAGCAGCCCAGGGTCCATAATAAACACCGGGGAGCTGTTTTTT. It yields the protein CASSPGSIINTGELFF.

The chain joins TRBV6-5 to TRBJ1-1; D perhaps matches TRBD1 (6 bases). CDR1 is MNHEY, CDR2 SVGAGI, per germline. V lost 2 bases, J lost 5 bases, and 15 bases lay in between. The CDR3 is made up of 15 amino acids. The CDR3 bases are TGTGCCAGCAGTTACCCATCCAGGGGAGGGACTGAAGCTTTCTTT. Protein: CASSYPSRGGTEAFF.

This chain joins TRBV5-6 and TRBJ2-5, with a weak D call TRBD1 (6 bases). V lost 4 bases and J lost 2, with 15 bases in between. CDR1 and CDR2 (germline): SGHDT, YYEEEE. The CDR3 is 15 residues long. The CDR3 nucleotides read TGTGCCAGCAGCCAGAGATTGGACAGACAAGAGACCCAGTACTTC. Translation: CASSQRLDRQETQYF.

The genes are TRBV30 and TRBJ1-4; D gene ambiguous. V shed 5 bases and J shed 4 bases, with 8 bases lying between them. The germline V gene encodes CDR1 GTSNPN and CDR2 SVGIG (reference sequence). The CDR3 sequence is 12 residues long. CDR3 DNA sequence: TGTGCCTGGGGGATGATTAATGAAAAACTGTTTTTT. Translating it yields CAWGMINEKLFF. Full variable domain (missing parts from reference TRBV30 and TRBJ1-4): SQTIHQWPATLVQPVGSPLSLECTVEGTSNPNLYWYRQAAGRGLQLLFYSVGIGQISSEVPQNLSASRPQDRQFILSSKKLLLSDSGFYLCAWGMINEKLFFGSGTQLSVL.

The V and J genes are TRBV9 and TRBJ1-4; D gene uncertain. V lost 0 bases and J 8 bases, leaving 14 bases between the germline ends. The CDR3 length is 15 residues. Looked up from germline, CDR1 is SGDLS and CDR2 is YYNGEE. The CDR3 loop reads CASSVEVGGVEKLFF. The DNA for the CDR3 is TGTGCCAGCAGCGTAGAGGTTGGAGGCGTCGAAAAACTGTTTTTT. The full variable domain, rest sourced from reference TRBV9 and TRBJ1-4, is DSGVTQTPKHLITATGQRVTLRCSPRSGDLSVYWYQQSLDQGLQFLIQYYNGEERAKGNILERFSAQQFPDLHSELNLSSLELGDSALYFCASSVEVGGVEKLFFGSGTQLSVL.

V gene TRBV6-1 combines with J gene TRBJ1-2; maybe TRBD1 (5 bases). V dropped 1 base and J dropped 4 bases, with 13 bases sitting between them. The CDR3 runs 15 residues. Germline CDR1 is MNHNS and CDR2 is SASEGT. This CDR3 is CASSEGGLRAYGYTF. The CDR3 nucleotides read TGTGCCAGCAGTGAAGGAGGACTCAGGGCCTATGGCTACACCTTC.

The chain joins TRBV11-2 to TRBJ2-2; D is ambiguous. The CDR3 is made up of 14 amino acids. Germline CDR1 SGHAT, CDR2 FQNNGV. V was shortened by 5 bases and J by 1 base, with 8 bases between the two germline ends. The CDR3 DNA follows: TGTGCCAGCAGCCCCCTCGGGAACACCGGGGAGCTGTTTTTT. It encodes CASSPLGNTGELFF.

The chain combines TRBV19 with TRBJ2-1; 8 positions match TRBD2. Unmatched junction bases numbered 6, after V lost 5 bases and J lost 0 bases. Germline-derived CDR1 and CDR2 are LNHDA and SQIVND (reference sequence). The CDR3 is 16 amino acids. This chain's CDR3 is CASSLLAGSSYNEQFF. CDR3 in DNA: TGTGCCAGTAGTCTTTTAGCGGGGAGCTCCTACAATGAGCAGTTCTTC. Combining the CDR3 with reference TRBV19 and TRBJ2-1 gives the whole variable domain DGGITQSPKYLFRKEGQNVTLSCEQNLNHDAMYWYRQDPGQGLRLIYYSQIVNDFQKGDIAEGYSVSREKKESFPLTVTSAQKNPTAFYLCASSLLAGSSYNEQFFGPGTRLTVL.

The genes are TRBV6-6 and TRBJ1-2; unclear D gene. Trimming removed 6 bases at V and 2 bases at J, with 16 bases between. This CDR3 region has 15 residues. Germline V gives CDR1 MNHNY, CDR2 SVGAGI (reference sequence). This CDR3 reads CASSPDGNTNYGYTF. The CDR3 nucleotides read TGTGCCAGCAGCCCGGACGGAAACACAAACTATGGCTACACCTTC.

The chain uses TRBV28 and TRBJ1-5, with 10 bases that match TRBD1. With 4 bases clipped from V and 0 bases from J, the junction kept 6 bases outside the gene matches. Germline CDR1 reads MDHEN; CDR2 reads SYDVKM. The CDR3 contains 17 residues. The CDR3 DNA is TGTGCCAGCAGTTCTGGACAGGGGGGGTATAGCAATCAGCCCCAGCATTTT. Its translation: CASSSGQGGYSNQPQHF.

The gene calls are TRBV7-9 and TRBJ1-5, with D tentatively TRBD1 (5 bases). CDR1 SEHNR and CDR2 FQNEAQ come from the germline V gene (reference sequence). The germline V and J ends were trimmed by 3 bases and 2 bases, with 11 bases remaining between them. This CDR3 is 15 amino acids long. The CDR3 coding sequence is TGTGCCAGCAGCTTGGGAGGGGAGGGCAATCAGCCCCAGCATTTT. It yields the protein CASSLGGEGNQPQHF.

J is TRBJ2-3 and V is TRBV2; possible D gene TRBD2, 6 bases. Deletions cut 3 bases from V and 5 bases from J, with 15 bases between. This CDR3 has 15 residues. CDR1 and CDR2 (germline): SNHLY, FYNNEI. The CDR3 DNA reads TGTGCCAGCAGTGACATCCGCGTCGGGGGAGATACGCAGTATTTT. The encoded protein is CASSDIRVGGDTQYF.